Listed below are T cell receptor beta chains from one sample, sequenced in a study of beta chain features in type 1 diabetes. TCRdb's table, derived via immunoSEQ multiplex PCR, lists solely in-frame clones and lacks some. Altogether hundreds of thousands of clones are present, around 12% being singletons, with the ten largest covering about 0.018%. The sample was naive CD4+ T cells from blood. These receptors were taken from a man younger than 30 in good health. CDR3s include the opening cysteine and the closing phenylalanine or tryptophan. Each record gives: CDR3 length, J gene, clone size, V gene, D gene, CDR3 protein, CDR3 DNA. D genes are given only for firm matches. Rows give clone size only sometimes, using once, few, many, or a class for an expanded clone.

cdr3_length: 12; j_call: TRBJ1-5; clone_size: NA; v_call: TRBV7-9; d_call: NA; cdr3_aa: CASSNQNQPQHF; cdr3_nt: TGTGCCAGCAGCAATCAAAATCAGCCCCAGCATTTT
cdr3_length: 16; j_call: TRBJ1-2; clone_size: few; v_call: TRBV4-3; d_call: NA; cdr3_aa: CASSPFGGVDNYGYTF; cdr3_nt: TGCGCCAGCAGCCCCTTCGGGGGGGTGGATAACTATGGCTACACCTTC
cdr3_length: 14; j_call: TRBJ1-2; clone_size: few; v_call: TRBV5-4; d_call: NA; cdr3_aa: CASSLDGRSGGYTF; cdr3_nt: TGTGCCAGCAGCTTGGATGGGAGAAGCGGTGGCTACACCTTC
cdr3_length: 15; j_call: TRBJ2-5; clone_size: few; v_call: TRBV9; d_call: TRBD2; cdr3_aa: CASSEASGRYETQYF; cdr3_nt: TGTGCCAGCAGCGAAGCTAGCGGGAGGTATGAGACCCAGTACTTC
cdr3_length: 15; j_call: TRBJ2-2; clone_size: few; v_call: TRBV5-1; d_call: NA; cdr3_aa: CASSLGTSNTGELFF; cdr3_nt: TGCGCCAGCAGCCTCGGGACTTCTAACACCGGGGAGCTGTTTTTT
cdr3_length: 14; j_call: TRBJ2-7; clone_size: few; v_call: TRBV7-2; d_call: TRBD2; cdr3_aa: CASSRTSPGYEQYF; cdr3_nt: TGTGCCAGCAGTCGGACTAGTCCAGGCTACGAGCAGTACTTC
cdr3_length: 15; j_call: TRBJ1-5; clone_size: NA; v_call: TRBV19; d_call: NA; cdr3_aa: CASRFSGSTNQPQHF; cdr3_nt: TGTGCCAGTAGGTTTTCGGGTAGTACCAATCAGCCCCAGCATTTT
cdr3_length: 14; j_call: TRBJ1-3; clone_size: few; v_call: TRBV28; d_call: NA; cdr3_aa: CASNTLGRVNTIYF; cdr3_nt: TGTGCCAGCAATACTCTAGGCAGGGTAAACACCATATATTTT
cdr3_length: 16; j_call: TRBJ2-3; clone_size: NA; v_call: TRBV14; d_call: TRBD2; cdr3_aa: CASSQVGGRFADTQYF; cdr3_nt: TGTGCCAGCAGCCAAGTCGGCGGGAGATTTGCGGATACGCAGTATTTT
cdr3_length: 11; j_call: TRBJ2-7; clone_size: NA; v_call: TRBV28; d_call: TRBD1; cdr3_aa: CASSSPGQGFF; cdr3_nt: TGTGCCAGCAGTTCTCCGGGACAGGGGTTTTTC
cdr3_length: 14; j_call: TRBJ2-1; clone_size: NA; v_call: TRBV18; d_call: NA; cdr3_aa: CASSPPSSYNEQFF; cdr3_nt: TGTGCCAGCTCACCACCCAGCTCCTACAATGAGCAGTTCTTC
cdr3_length: 17; j_call: TRBJ2-2; clone_size: NA; v_call: TRBV28; d_call: NA; cdr3_aa: CASTDGGTGPFAGELFF; cdr3_nt: TGTGCCAGCACCGATGGTGGAACAGGTCCGTTCGCCGGGGAGCTGTTTTTT
cdr3_length: 15; j_call: TRBJ2-1; clone_size: NA; v_call: TRBV7-3; d_call: TRBD2; cdr3_aa: CASSGGGVSYNEQFF; cdr3_nt: TGTGCCAGCAGCGGCGGGGGGGTATCCTACAATGAGCAGTTCTTC
cdr3_length: 16; j_call: TRBJ2-7; clone_size: NA; v_call: TRBV7-2; d_call: NA; cdr3_aa: CASSANRLGQPYEQYF; cdr3_nt: TGTGCCAGCAGCGCCAACCGATTAGGACAGCCCTACGAGCAGTACTTC
cdr3_length: 19; j_call: TRBJ2-1; clone_size: NA; v_call: TRBV19; d_call: TRBD2; cdr3_aa: CASSSPGTNVGPLLSEQFF; cdr3_nt: TGTGCCAGTAGTAGCCCCGGGACTAACGTAGGTCCGCTCCTCTCGGAGCAGTTCTTC
cdr3_length: 13; j_call: TRBJ1-1; clone_size: few; v_call: TRBV11-2; d_call: TRBD1; cdr3_aa: CASSLGQFTEAFF; cdr3_nt: TGTGCCAGCAGCCTGGGACAGTTCACTGAAGCTTTCTTT
cdr3_length: 15; j_call: TRBJ2-3; clone_size: few; v_call: TRBV7-9; d_call: TRBD1; cdr3_aa: CASSLGDRSTDTQYF; cdr3_nt: TGTGCCAGCAGCTTAGGGGACAGGAGCACAGATACGCAGTATTTT
cdr3_length: 14; j_call: TRBJ2-3; clone_size: few; v_call: TRBV19; d_call: NA; cdr3_aa: CASSIGRETDTQYF; cdr3_nt: TGTGCCAGTAGTATAGGGCGGGAAACAGATACGCAGTATTTT
cdr3_length: 14; j_call: TRBJ2-3; clone_size: NA; v_call: TRBV9; d_call: NA; cdr3_aa: CASSVETATDTQYF; cdr3_nt: TGTGCCAGCAGCGTAGAAACAGCTACAGATACGCAGTATTTT
cdr3_length: 12; j_call: TRBJ1-2; clone_size: NA; v_call: TRBV28; d_call: NA; cdr3_aa: CASSWQGGGYTF; cdr3_nt: TGTGCCAGCAGTTGGCAGGGTGGCGGCTACACCTTC
cdr3_length: 13; j_call: TRBJ2-7; clone_size: many; v_call: TRBV29-1; d_call: NA; cdr3_aa: CSVAPQGNDEQYF; cdr3_nt: TGCAGCGTTGCCCCCCAGGGTAACGACGAGCAGTACTTC
cdr3_length: 12; j_call: TRBJ1-3; clone_size: NA; v_call: TRBV29-1; d_call: TRBD1; cdr3_aa: CSVGGQEVPIYF; cdr3_nt: TGCAGCGTTGGGGGACAGGAAGTACCCATATATTTT
cdr3_length: 14; j_call: TRBJ2-1; clone_size: NA; v_call: TRBV4-3; d_call: NA; cdr3_aa: CASSPFNGGNEQFF; cdr3_nt: TGCGCCAGCAGCCCCTTTAATGGGGGGAATGAGCAGTTCTTC
cdr3_length: 13; j_call: TRBJ2-7; clone_size: NA; v_call: TRBV6-1; d_call: TRBD1; cdr3_aa: CASSIRDRNEQYF; cdr3_nt: TGTGCCAGCAGTATCCGGGACAGAAACGAGCAGTACTTC
cdr3_length: 15; j_call: TRBJ1-2; clone_size: few; v_call: TRBV5-1; d_call: NA; cdr3_aa: CASSLVLGGRNGYTF; cdr3_nt: TGCGCCAGCAGCTTGGTGTTGGGGGGTCGGAATGGCTACACCTTC
cdr3_length: 16; j_call: TRBJ2-2; clone_size: few; v_call: TRBV5-1; d_call: NA; cdr3_aa: CASSIDRQANTGELFF; cdr3_nt: TGCGCCAGCAGTATAGACCGACAGGCGAACACCGGGGAGCTGTTTTTT
cdr3_length: 15; j_call: TRBJ2-7; clone_size: few; v_call: TRBV29-1; d_call: NA; cdr3_aa: CSVEGGGQSAYEQYF; cdr3_nt: TGCAGCGTTGAAGGTGGAGGGCAGTCAGCCTACGAGCAGTACTTC
cdr3_length: 17; j_call: TRBJ2-1; clone_size: few; v_call: TRBV28; d_call: TRBD2; cdr3_aa: CASSEFLAGGNHNEQFF; cdr3_nt: TGTGCCAGCAGTGAATTCCTAGCGGGGGGCAACCACAATGAGCAGTTCTTC
cdr3_length: 14; j_call: TRBJ1-4; clone_size: few; v_call: TRBV4-3; d_call: NA; cdr3_aa: CASSQGAEREKLFF; cdr3_nt: TGCGCCAGCAGCCAAGGGGCAGAAAGGGAAAAACTGTTTTTT
cdr3_length: 14; j_call: TRBJ2-3; clone_size: NA; v_call: TRBV7-9; d_call: NA; cdr3_aa: CASSLAVLHVTQYF; cdr3_nt: TGTGCCAGCAGCTTAGCGGTACTACACGTCACGCAGTATTTT
cdr3_length: 15; j_call: TRBJ2-1; clone_size: NA; v_call: TRBV7-2; d_call: NA; cdr3_aa: CASSPLRGSYNEQFF; cdr3_nt: TGTGCCAGCAGCCCCCTGCGGGGCTCCTACAATGAGCAGTTCTTC
cdr3_length: 16; j_call: TRBJ1-1; clone_size: NA; v_call: TRBV28; d_call: TRBD1; cdr3_aa: CASSPGTGGRSTEAFF; cdr3_nt: TGTGCCAGCAGTCCCGGGACAGGGGGCCGTTCCACTGAAGCTTTCTTT
cdr3_length: 14; j_call: TRBJ1-2; clone_size: NA; v_call: TRBV7-9; d_call: TRBD1; cdr3_aa: CASSPGQGNYGYTF; cdr3_nt: TGTGCCAGCAGCCCAGGACAGGGTAACTATGGCTACACCTTC
cdr3_length: 13; j_call: TRBJ1-1; clone_size: NA; v_call: TRBV7-3; d_call: NA; cdr3_aa: CASSAQGNTEAFF; cdr3_nt: TGTGCCAGCAGCGCACAGGGAAACACTGAAGCTTTCTTT
cdr3_length: 14; j_call: TRBJ1-1; clone_size: NA; v_call: TRBV10-3; d_call: TRBD1; cdr3_aa: CAISARDRNTEAFF; cdr3_nt: TGTGCCATCAGCGCCCGGGACAGGAACACTGAAGCTTTCTTT
cdr3_length: 12; j_call: TRBJ2-2; clone_size: few; v_call: TRBV30; d_call: TRBD2; cdr3_aa: CALGLGAGELFF; cdr3_nt: TGTGCCTTGGGACTAGGAGCCGGGGAGCTGTTTTTT
cdr3_length: 16; j_call: TRBJ2-7; clone_size: NA; v_call: TRBV7-2; d_call: TRBD2; cdr3_aa: CASSPPPLAGNYEQYF; cdr3_nt: TGTGCCAGCAGCCCCCCCCCGCTAGCGGGAAACTACGAGCAGTACTTC
cdr3_length: 15; j_call: TRBJ2-1; clone_size: NA; v_call: TRBV9; d_call: NA; cdr3_aa: CASSPRTPAGSEQFF; cdr3_nt: TGTGCCAGCAGCCCCCGGACTCCCGCCGGTAGTGAGCAGTTCTTC
cdr3_length: 16; j_call: TRBJ2-7; clone_size: NA; v_call: TRBV7-2; d_call: TRBD2; cdr3_aa: CASRPATSGGSYEQYF; cdr3_nt: TGTGCCAGTCGGCCCGCGACTAGCGGGGGCTCCTACGAGCAGTACTTC
cdr3_length: 13; j_call: TRBJ1-5; clone_size: NA; v_call: TRBV7-2; d_call: NA; cdr3_aa: CASSGGIEQPQHF; cdr3_nt: TGTGCCAGCAGCGGGGGCATAGAGCAGCCCCAGCATTTT